This TCR beta chain was sequenced during a study of neoadjuvant nivolumab and ipilimumab in lung cancer. Notes on the study in general: Only a small number of samples underwent TCR sequencing. TCR richness and clonality were higher in tumors than adjacent uninvolved lung.

Clones were sequenced by immunoSEQ multiplex PCR, and TCRdb holds only the in-frame ones, with some missing. The sample holds about 30,000 clones, 83% seen once. About this clone itself: Its specificity is not known.

The germline V gene has CDR1 SEHNR and CDR2 FQNEAQ (reference sequence). Trimming pared 5 bases from V and 6 bases from J, leaving 16 bases between. This CDR3 is built from 14 residues. This chain uses TRBV7-9 with TRBJ1-1; D is unclear. The sample was tumor tissue, taken after neoadjuvant nivolumab, alone or with ipilimumab, at or shortly before surgery. This TCR was recovered from an adult with non-small cell lung cancer. DNA for the CDR3: TGTGCCAGCAGCGCCATCGGTCCCGGACCTGAAGCTTTCTTT. Translated, it gives CASSAIGPGPEAFF.